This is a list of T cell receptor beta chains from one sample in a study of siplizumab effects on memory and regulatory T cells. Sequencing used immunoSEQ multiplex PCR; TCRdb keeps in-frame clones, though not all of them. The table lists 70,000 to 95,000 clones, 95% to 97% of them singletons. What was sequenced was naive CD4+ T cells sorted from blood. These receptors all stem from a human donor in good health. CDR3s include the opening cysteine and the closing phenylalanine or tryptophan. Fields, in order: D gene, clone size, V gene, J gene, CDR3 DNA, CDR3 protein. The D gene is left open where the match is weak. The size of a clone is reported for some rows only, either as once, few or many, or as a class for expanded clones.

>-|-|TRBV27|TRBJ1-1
TGTGCCAGCAGTGCAGCGACTCACGTCCAAACTGAAGCTTTCTTT
CASSAATHVQTEAFF
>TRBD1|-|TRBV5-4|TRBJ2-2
TGTGCCAGCAGCTTGGCGACAGGGCACACCGGGGAGCTGTTTTTT
CASSLATGHTGELFF
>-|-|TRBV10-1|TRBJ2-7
TGCGCCAGCAGTGAGTTGGGATTCTTC
CASSELGFF
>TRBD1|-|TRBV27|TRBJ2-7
TGTGCCAGCAGTTCATTTACAGGGGTTAGGGGCCTCGAGCAGTACTTC
CASSSFTGVRGLEQYF
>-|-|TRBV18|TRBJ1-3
TGTGCCAGCTCACCACCCCAAAGGGCTGGAAACACCATATATTTT
CASSPPQRAGNTIYF
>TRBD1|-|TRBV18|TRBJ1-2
TGTGCCAGCTCACCGTGGGACAGACTTAAAAATGGCTACACCTTC
CASSPWDRLKNGYTF
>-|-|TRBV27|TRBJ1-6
TGTGCCAACACTTGGGGAAGCTCCTATAATTCACCCCTCCACTTT
CANTWGSSYNSPLHF
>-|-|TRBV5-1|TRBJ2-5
TGCGCCAGCAGAAAGGGGGTTGAGGCCCAGTACTTC
CASRKGVEAQYF
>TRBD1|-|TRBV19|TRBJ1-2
TGTGCCAGTAGTCCCGGGACAGGCAACAACTATGGCTACACCTTC
CASSPGTGNNYGYTF
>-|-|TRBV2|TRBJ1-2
TGTGCCAGCAGTGAAGCTACCCCTAACTATGGCTACACCTTC
CASSEATPNYGYTF
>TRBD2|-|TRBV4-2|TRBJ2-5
TGTGCCAGCAGCCCCTCTTCGGGGGGTTACCAAGAGACCCAGTACTTC
CASSPSSGGYQETQYF
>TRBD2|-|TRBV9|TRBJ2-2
TGTGCCAGCAGCCGGGGGGGTTCGAACACCGGGGAGCTGTTTTTT
CASSRGGSNTGELFF
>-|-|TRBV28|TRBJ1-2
TGTGCCAGCAGTTTCGGAGGCTATGGCTACACCTTC
CASSFGGYGYTF
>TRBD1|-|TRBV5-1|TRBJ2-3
TGCGCCAGCAGCCCGGGGGACAGGGAAGATACGCAGTATTTT
CASSPGDREDTQYF
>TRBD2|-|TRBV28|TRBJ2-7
TGTGCCAGCAGGGCTAGCGGAGCCTACGAGCAGTACTTC
CASRASGAYEQYF
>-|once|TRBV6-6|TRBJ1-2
TGTGCCAGCAGTTACGGGCAGGGAGACGGCTACACCTTC
CASSYGQGDGYTF
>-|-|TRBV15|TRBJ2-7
TGTGCCACCAGCAGAGAGAGAAACGGTTACGAGCAGTACTTC
CATSRERNGYEQYF
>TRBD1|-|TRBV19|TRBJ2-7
TGTGCCAGTAGTAACCCCGGGACAGGGAGTTACGAGCAGTACTTC
CASSNPGTGSYEQYF
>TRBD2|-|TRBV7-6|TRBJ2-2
TGTGCCAGCAGCACCCAAGGACTAGGTTCGCGCGGGGAGCTGTTTTTT
CASSTQGLGSRGELFF
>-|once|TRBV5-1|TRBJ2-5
TGCGCCAGCAGCTTTACATTGATACAAGAGACCCAGTACTTC
CASSFTLIQETQYF
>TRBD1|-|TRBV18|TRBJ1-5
TGTGCCAGCTCACCAACAGGGGAGTATCAGCCCCAGCATTTT
CASSPTGEYQPQHF
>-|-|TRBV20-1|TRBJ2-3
TGCAGTGCTAATCGGGATACGCAGTATTTT
CSANRDTQYF
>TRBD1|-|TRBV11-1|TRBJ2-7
TGTGCCAGCAGCTTAGGGCCCGGACAGGGGGCGGTCTTGCAGTACTTC
CASSLGPGQGAVLQYF
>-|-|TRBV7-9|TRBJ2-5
TGTGCCAGCAGCCCCGGGACACTCAATCGACTTCAAGAGACCCAGTACTTC
CASSPGTLNRLQETQYF
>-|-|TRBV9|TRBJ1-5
TGTGCCAGCAGCCCCGGCGTGGGGGGCGGCAATCAGCCCCAGCATTTT
CASSPGVGGGNQPQHF
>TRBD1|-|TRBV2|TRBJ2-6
TGTGCCAGCAACAGGGGTGGGGCCAACGTCCTGACTTTC
CASNRGGANVLTF
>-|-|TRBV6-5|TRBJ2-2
TGTGCCAGCAGTGGGACTTCTCTAGTTGGGGAGCTGTTTTTT
CASSGTSLVGELFF
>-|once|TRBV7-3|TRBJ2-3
TGTGCCAGCAGCTTAGACCGGGGCGTCGCAGATACGCAGTATTTT
CASSLDRGVADTQYF
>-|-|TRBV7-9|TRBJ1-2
TGTGCCAGCAGCCGGGGGGAAGGCTATGGCTACACCTTC
CASSRGEGYGYTF
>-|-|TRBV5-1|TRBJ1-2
TGCGCCAGCACCCCCGCTCAGGGCGGCTATGGCTACACCTTC
CASTPAQGGYGYTF
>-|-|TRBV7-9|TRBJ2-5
TGTGCCAGCAGCTACCAAGAGACCCAGTACTTC
CASSYQETQYF
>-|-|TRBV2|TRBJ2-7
TGTGCCAGCAAGGGAACAGGGTGGTACGAGCAGTACTTC
CASKGTGWYEQYF
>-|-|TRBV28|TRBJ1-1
TGTGCCAGCAGTTTAACAGGGATATTGTTTCATCCTGAAGCTTTCTTT
CASSLTGILFHPEAFF
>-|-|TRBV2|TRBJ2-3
TGTGCCAGCAGTGACGAAGGGATTACCACAGATACGCAGTATTTT
CASSDEGITTDTQYF
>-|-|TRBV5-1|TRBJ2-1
TGCGCCAGCAGAACTTCAGGGGCCGATGAGCAGTTCTTC
CASRTSGADEQFF
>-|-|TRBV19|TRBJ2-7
TGTGCCAGTAGCCCCCAGGGCCGGGGTTGGTACGAGCAGTACTTC
CASSPQGRGWYEQYF
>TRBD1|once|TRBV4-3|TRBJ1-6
TGCGCCAGCAGCCAGCCCGGACAGGGGGCTAATTCACCCCTCCACTTT
CASSQPGQGANSPLHF
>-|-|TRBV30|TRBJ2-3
TGTGCCTGGACCACAGGGCCAGATACGCAGTATTTT
CAWTTGPDTQYF
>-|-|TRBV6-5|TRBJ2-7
TGTGCCAGCAGCCCGTTACCCTACCCGACCTACGAGCAGTACTTC
CASSPLPYPTYEQYF
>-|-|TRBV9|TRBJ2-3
TGTGCCAGCAGCGTAGGGGTTTCCGATACGCAGTATTTT
CASSVGVSDTQYF
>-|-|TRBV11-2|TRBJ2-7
TGTGCCAGCAGCTTATATCTCCTCTACGAGCAGTACTTC
CASSLYLLYEQYF
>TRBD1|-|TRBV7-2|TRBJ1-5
TGTGCCAGCAGCGCGGGACAGGGGGTTGGGCCCCAGCATTTT
CASSAGQGVGPQHF
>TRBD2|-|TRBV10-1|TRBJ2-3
TGCGCCAGCAGTGAGGCTTGCGGGGGGGCCTACACAGATACGCAGTATTTT
CASSEACGGAYTDTQYF
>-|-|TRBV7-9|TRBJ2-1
TGTGCCAGCAGCCCTCTCGACGGTGAGCAGTTCTTC
CASSPLDGEQFF
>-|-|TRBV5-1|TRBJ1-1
TGCGCCAGCAGCTTGGTATCGAGGGGCTTCACTGAAGCTTTCTTT
CASSLVSRGFTEAFF
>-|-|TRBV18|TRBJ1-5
TGTGCCAGCTCACTGCGGGGGCTCGGCCAGCCCCAGCATTTT
CASSLRGLGQPQHF
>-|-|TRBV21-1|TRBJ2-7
TGTGCCAGCAGCAAAGGAGGGCGCAGGACCTACGAGCAGTACTTC
CASSKGGRRTYEQYF
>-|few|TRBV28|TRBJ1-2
TGTGCCAGCAGTTTGACAGGCTATGGCTACACCTTC
CASSLTGYGYTF
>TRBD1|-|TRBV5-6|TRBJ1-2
TGTGCCAGCAGCTCCCGACAGGGAGGGAACTATGGCTACACCTTC
CASSSRQGGNYGYTF
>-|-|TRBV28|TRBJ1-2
TGTGCCAGCAGTTTTCGGGGGGGAGGCTACACCTTC
CASSFRGGGYTF
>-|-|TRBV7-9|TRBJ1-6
TGTGCCAGCATCCAAGGGGGTAGGAATACTCTCCACTTT
CASIQGGRNTLHF
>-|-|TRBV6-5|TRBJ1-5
TGTGCCACGGGCCCCGGTATCTATCAGCCCCAGCATTTT
CATGPGIYQPQHF
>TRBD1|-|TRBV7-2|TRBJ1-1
TGTGCCAGCAGCCCCTACAGGGGTTGGTACACTGAAGCTTTCTTT
CASSPYRGWYTEAFF
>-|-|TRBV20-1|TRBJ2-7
TGCAGTGGACTTTCCACCTACGAGCAGTACTTC
CSGLSTYEQYF
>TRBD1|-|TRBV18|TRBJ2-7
TGTGCCAGCTCACCCTCGACGGGACAGGGAGGCGAGCAGTACTTC
CASSPSTGQGGEQYF
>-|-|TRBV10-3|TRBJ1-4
TGTGCCATCAGTGAGTCCATCGGGGGGATTAGGAGGAATGAAAAACTGTTTTTT
CAISESIGGIRRNEKLFF
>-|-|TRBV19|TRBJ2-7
TGTGCCAGTAGTATTTTGGGGGAGACCTACGAGCAGTACTTC
CASSILGETYEQYF